These 20 T cell receptor beta chains were all obtained from the same sample, sequenced in a study of blood T cell repertoires in COVID-19. Produced via immunoSEQ multiplex PCR; TCRdb's table is partial and in-frame only. The table records a few hundred thousand clones, 85% to 90% of them present only once. Material for sequencing was peripheral blood. The source of these receptors is a woman in her sixties or seventies with COVID-19, enrolled during active disease.

The chain combines TRBV3-1 (or the pseudogene TRBV3-2) with TRBJ2-2; 9 bases line up with TRBD2. The germline V gene has CDR1 LGHDT and CDR2 YNNKEL (reference sequence). With 0 bases clipped from V and 6 bases from J, the junction kept 8 bases outside the gene matches. This CDR3 comprises 17 residues. For the CDR3, the DNA is TGTGCCAGCAGCCAAGATGTGGTAGCGGGAGTTGCCGGGGAGCTGTTTTTT. It translates to CASSQDVVAGVAGELFF.

This chain links TRBV19 with TRBJ1-4, with D unresolved. CDR1 and CDR2 (germline): LNHDA, SQIVND (reference sequence). Trimming removed 9 bases at V and 4 bases at J, with 15 bases between. There are 14 residues in the CDR3. The CDR3 nucleotides are TGTGCCAGCGCCCCGCTGGGCTTTAATGAAAAACTGTTTTTT. Translating it yields CASAPLGFNEKLFF.

The chain employs TRBV13 and TRBJ2-7; 7 nucleotides match TRBD2. Germline CDR1 reads PRHDT; CDR2 reads FYEKMQ (reference sequence). Trimming took 2 bases from V and 7 from J; bases not matched to a gene: 11. CDR3 length: 15 residues. The CDR3 region is CASSLLRGRVDEQYF. CDR3 DNA: TGTGCCAGCAGCTTATTGCGCGGGAGAGTTGATGAGCAGTACTTC.

The chain combines TRBV7-9 with TRBJ1-6, with 7 bases lining up with TRBD1. In germline, CDR1 is SEHNR, CDR2 FQNEAQ (reference sequence). V trimming: 5 bases; J trimming: 9 bases; junction bases outside the gene matches: 4. CDR3 length equals 13 residues. CDR3 nucleotides: TGTGCCAGCAGCACAGACAGGGCTTCACCCCTCCACTTT. It translates to CASSTDRASPLHF.

This CDR3 reads CASNSGSTNEQYF. As DNA, the CDR3 is TGTGCCAGCAATAGCGGGAGTACCAACGAGCAGTACTTC. The rearrangement joins TRBV28 to TRBJ2-7; 9 positions agree with TRBD2. This CDR3 is 13 amino acids long. V gave up 7 bases and J gave up 5 bases; unmatched junction bases: 6. Germline CDR1 MDHEN, CDR2 SYDVKM.

Written as DNA, the CDR3 is TGTGCCAGCAGCGTAGGGAGGGGACAAGAGACCCAGTACTTC. Its translation: CASSVGRGQETQYF. The V call is TRBV9, the J call TRBJ2-5; D is possibly TRBD2 (6 bases). With 0 bases removed from V and 2 bases from J, the gap between germline ends came to 8 bases. Germline assignment: CDR1 SGDLS and CDR2 YYNGEE. This CDR3 comprises 14 residues.

The chain employs TRBV7-2 and TRBJ2-5; 7 bases agree with TRBD1. Trimming cost V 1 base and J 4 bases; bases outside gene matches: 9. CDR1 SGHTA and CDR2 FQGNSA come from the germline V gene. The CDR3 totals 16 residues. The CDR3 is CASSLVGGAGGETQYF. CDR3 coding DNA: TGTGCCAGCAGCTTAGTAGGGGGCGCGGGCGGAGAGACCCAGTACTTC.

This sequence joins TRBV5-1 and TRBJ2-7; 8 positions agree with TRBD1. Germline loops: CDR1 SGHRS, CDR2 YFSETQ. The CDR3 loop spans 15 amino acids. V was clipped by 4 bases and J by 4 bases; unmatched bases: 10. CDR3 sequence (DNA): TGCGCCAGCAGCACTGGCTTGCAGGGGGCGTACGAGCAGTACTTC. Amino acid sequence: CASSTGLQGAYEQYF. Full variable domain (rest looked up from reference TRBV5-1 and TRBJ2-7): KAGVTQTPRYLIKTRGQQVTLSCSPISGHRSVSWYQQTPGQGLQFLFEYFSETQRNKGNFPGRFSGRQFSNSRSEMNVSTLELGDSALYLCASSTGLQGAYEQYFGPGTRLTVT.

This clone was observed a few times. This rearrangement joins TRBV5-1 to TRBJ2-7, with 9 bases matching TRBD1. V trimming: 2 bases; J trimming: 6 bases; junction bases outside the gene matches: 12. This CDR3 has 16 amino acids. CDR1 is SGHRS and CDR2 is YFSETQ in the germline V gene. The CDR3 is CASSFRPGTGKVEQYF. In DNA, the CDR3 is TGCGCCAGCAGCTTTCGTCCCGGGACAGGGAAGGTCGAGCAGTACTTC.

The V call is TRBV5-5, the J call TRBJ2-7, with D tentatively TRBD2 (5 bases). The CDR3 covers 13 residues. Germline V gene sequence: CDR1 SGHKS, CDR2 YYEKEE (reference sequence). V lost 2 bases to trimming and J lost 5 bases, with 11 bases between them. The CDR3 coding sequence is TGTGCCAGCAGCTTCCCGGGGAGAAACGAGCAGTACTTC. It specifies CASSFPGRNEQYF.

This clone has just a few counts. This sample also contains other DNA sequences that code for the same CDR3. This chain uses TRBV27 with TRBJ2-7; D remains ambiguous. With 2 bases removed from V and 0 bases from J, the gap between germline ends came to 11 bases. Germline V gives CDR1 MNHEY, CDR2 SMNVEV (reference sequence). The CDR3 consists of 15 residues. CDR3 residues: CASSLTSHSSYEQYF. CDR3 sequence (DNA): TGTGCCAGCAGTTTAACGTCCCACAGCTCCTACGAGCAGTACTTC.

The chain uses TRBV5-5 and TRBJ2-7; 8 nucleotides align to TRBD1. This CDR3 contains 17 residues. Trimming cost V 1 base and J 0 bases; bases outside gene matches: 9. CDR1 is SGHKS, CDR2 YYEKEE, per germline (reference sequence). The CDR3 loop is CASSLTAGGLSSYEQYF. CDR3 nucleotides: TGTGCCAGCAGCTTGACAGCAGGGGGCTTAAGCTCCTACGAGCAGTACTTC.

V and J are TRBV3-1 (or the pseudogene TRBV3-2) and TRBJ2-1; 14 bases line up with TRBD2. Germline CDR1 LGHDT, CDR2 YNNKEL (reference sequence). Unmatched junction bases numbered 8, after V lost 4 bases and J lost 9 bases. This CDR3 comprises 16 residues. CDR3 amino acids: CASSPLPGLAGVEQFF. The CDR3 region has the DNA TGTGCCAGCAGCCCCCTTCCGGGACTAGCGGGAGTTGAGCAGTTCTTC.

This chain connects TRBV5-1 to TRBJ2-7, with D tentatively TRBD2 (5 bases). This CDR3 has 14 amino acids. From germline, CDR1 is SGHRS and CDR2 YFSETQ. Between the trimmed V and J ends, which lost 0 bases and 3 bases, there was a span of 10 bases. The CDR3 DNA is TGCGCCAGCAGCTTGGGTCGAGGGAGCTACGAGCAGTACTTC. Translation gives CASSLGRGSYEQYF.

For the CDR3, the DNA is TGTGCCAGCAGGTTTCCACCGAGGGGGGGCTTATCCGGGGATACTGAAGCTTTCTTT. It yields the protein CASRFPPRGGLSGDTEAFF. The chain is built from TRBV7-9 and TRBJ1-1; tentatively, D is TRBD1 (6 bases). The CDR3 runs to 19 residues. V lost 6 bases, J lost 5 bases, and 31 bases lay in between. CDR1 is SEHNR and CDR2 is FQNEAQ in the germline V gene (reference sequence).

This chain uses TRBV12-5 with TRBJ2-7, with D possibly TRBD2 on 5 matching bases. Looked up from germline, CDR1 is LGHNT and CDR2 is FRNRAP. V gave up 1 base and J gave up 7 bases, with 5 bases separating them. The length of the CDR3 is 11 residues. The CDR3 region is CASGLGGEQYF. CDR3 in DNA: TGTGCTAGTGGTTTGGGCGGGGAGCAGTACTTC.

This chain links TRBV14 with TRBJ1-4; the match to TRBD1 covers 7 bases. With V trimmed by 4 bases and J by 3 bases, 8 bases remained unmatched. Germline V CDR1 and CDR2: SGHDN, FVKESK. The CDR3 has 16 residues. CDR3 bases: TGTGCCAGCAGCCCTCAAACAGGGGCTGCTAATGAAAAACTGTTTTTT. This codes for CASSPQTGAANEKLFF.

The chain has TRBV28 and TRBJ1-5; no clear D gene. The germline V gene encodes CDR1 MDHEN and CDR2 SYDVKM. This CDR3 region has 12 residues. The V gene lost 5 bases and the J gene lost 3 bases, with 5 bases spanning the gap. The CDR3 DNA sequence: TGTGCCAGCAGTCCAAACAATCAGCCCCAGCATTTT. This encodes CASSPNNQPQHF. Filled out from reference TRBV28 and TRBJ1-5, the complete variable domain reads DVKVTQSSRYLVKRTGEKVFLECVQDMDHENMFWYRQDPGLGLRLIYFSYDVKMKEKGDIPEGYSVSREKKERFSLILESASTNQTSMYLCASSPNNQPQHFGDGTRLSIL.

V is TRBV12-3 or TRBV12-4 and J is TRBJ1-6; D call uncertain. CDR3 length equals 12 residues. Trimming shortened V by 4 bases and J by 10 bases, and 8 bases separated the two germline ends. For the CDR3, the DNA is TGTGCCAGCAGTTCCCCGGTATCACCCCTCCACTTT. It encodes CASSSPVSPLHF.

The chain carries TRBV4-2 and TRBJ2-5, with a possible D match to TRBD1 (5 bases). Germline V lookup: CDR1 LGHNA, CDR2 YNFKEQ. The CDR3 is 14 amino acids. The germline V and J ends were trimmed by 3 bases and 5 bases, with 13 bases remaining between them. The CDR3 reads CASSQARVEETQYF. Written as DNA, the CDR3 is TGTGCCAGCAGCCAGGCCAGGGTCGAGGAGACCCAGTACTTC.